One and the same sample provided the 20 T cell receptor beta chains below, sequenced in a study of TIL therapy for anti-PD-1-resistant metastatic lung cancer. Time point: pre-treatment sample, taken before nivolumab and TIL therapy. Pleural nodules or supraclavicular lymph nodes made up most of the excised metastases sampled. The immunoSEQ assay was v3. Using immunoSEQ multiplex PCR, the repertoire was profiled, and TCRdb retains in-frame clones only, with some absent. The repertoire holds about 10,000 clones, with 56% as singletons. The starting material was tumor tissue, obtained at baseline. These receptor sequences come from a person aged 25-85 years with non-small cell lung cancer.

This clone showed up just once. The chain links TRBV5-1 to TRBJ1-1; no definite D call. This CDR3 has 14 residues. Trimming left V 5 bases short and J 0 bases short, with 11 bases between. Looked up from germline, CDR1 is SGHRS and CDR2 is YFSETQ. The CDR3 DNA follows: TGCGCCAGCAGACTCGAGTTAATGAACACTGAAGCTTTCTTT. It yields the protein CASRLELMNTEAFF. The variable domain in full, completed from reference TRBV5-1 and TRBJ1-1, reads KAGVTQTPRYLIKTRGQQVTLSCSPISGHRSVSWYQQTPGQGLQFLFEYFSETQRNKGNFPGRFSGRQFSNSRSEMNVSTLELGDSALYLCASRLELMNTEAFFGQGTRLTVV.

The chain uses TRBV9 and TRBJ2-7; D might be TRBD1 (6 bases). The CDR3 is made up of 14 amino acids. Trimming stripped 1 base from V and 0 bases from J, with 8 bases between. Germline loops: CDR1 SGDLS, CDR2 YYNGEE. This CDR3 is CASSVTGNSYEQYF. The DNA of the CDR3 is TGTGCCAGCAGCGTAACAGGGAACTCCTACGAGCAGTACTTC.

The chain combines TRBV5-4 with TRBJ2-5, with a tentative D call TRBD1 (6 bases). Germline V gene sequence: CDR1 SGHNT, CDR2 YYREEE (reference sequence). The CDR3 sequence is 16 residues long. Trimming pared 4 bases from V and 5 bases from J, leaving 21 bases between. The CDR3 here is CASSGGAGVVEETQYF. The CDR3 DNA follows: TGTGCCAGCAGCGGGGGTGCAGGGGTGGTAGAGGAGACCCAGTACTTC. Full variable domain (outside the CDR3, taken from reference TRBV5-4 and TRBJ2-5): ETGVTQSPTHLIKTRGQQVTLRCSSQSGHNTVSWYQQALGQGPQFIFQYYREEENGRGNFPPRFSGLQFPNYSSELNVNALELDDSALYLCASSGGAGVVEETQYFGPGTRLLVL.

V gene TRBV6-4 combines with J gene TRBJ1-6; D remains unclear. CDR1 is MRHNA, CDR2 SNTAGT, per germline. V dropped 2 bases and J dropped 7 bases, with 6 bases sitting between them. This CDR3 contains 13 residues. The CDR3 DNA reads as TGTGCCAGCAGTGACAAAGACAATTCACCCCTCCACTTT. It encodes CASSDKDNSPLHF.

The genes are TRBV5-1 and TRBJ2-3; 14 bases fit TRBD2. CDR3 length: 18 amino acids. With 4 bases clipped from V and 1 base from J, the junction kept 8 bases outside the gene matches. Germline CDR1 and CDR2: SGHRS and YFSETQ. The CDR3 DNA follows: TGCGCCAGCAGCCCCGGGACTAGCGGGAGTTTTGGCACAGATACGCAGTATTTT. Translated, it gives CASSPGTSGSFGTDTQYF.

The V and J genes are TRBV6-1 and TRBJ1-2, with D possibly being TRBD1 (5 bases). The CDR3 contains 16 residues. Trimming cost V 0 bases and J 4 bases, with 15 bases left between them. Germline CDR1 and CDR2: MNHNS and SASEGT. Written as DNA, the CDR3 is TGTGCCAGCAGTGAAGCGGTGGGGCAAGGCGGCTATGGCTACACCTTC. Amino acid sequence: CASSEAVGQGGYGYTF.

CDR3 in amino acids: CASSQVSGDRGEQYF. CDR3 nucleotides: TGTGCCAGCAGCCAAGTTTCGGGGGATCGGGGCGAGCAGTACTTC. This chain connects TRBV4-2 to TRBJ2-7; possible D gene TRBD2, 6 bases. This CDR3 has 15 amino acids. CDR1 and CDR2 from the germline V gene are LGHNA and YNFKEQ. V lost 1 base and J lost 6, with 16 bases in between.

CDR3 DNA sequence: TGTGCCAGCAGCTTGGGGGTTAGCGGGGGTGTTATCACCGGGGAGCTGTTTTTT. This sequence encodes CASSLGVSGGVITGELFF. The rearrangement uses TRBV5-4 and TRBJ2-2; 9 bases are a match to TRBD2. The CDR3 is 18 amino acids. Trimming cost V 0 bases and J 4 bases; bases outside gene matches: 10. Germline V lookup: CDR1 SGHNT, CDR2 YYREEE (reference sequence).

The CDR3 spells CATGLAGVTDTQYF. The DNA of the CDR3 is TGTGCCACGGGACTAGCGGGAGTCACAGATACGCAGTATTTT. This chain uses TRBV10-3 with TRBJ2-3, with TRBD2 matching 14 bases. The V and J ends lost 10 bases and 2 bases, in that order; junction bases with no gene match: 2. The CDR3 has 14 residues. Per germline, CDR1 ENHRY and CDR2 SYGVKD.

By frequency in the sample, this clone is medium-sized. The V and J genes are TRBV18 and TRBJ2-1; 14 bases fit TRBD2. With V trimmed by 6 bases and J by 7 bases, 5 bases remained unmatched. Germline lookup yields CDR1 KGHSH and CDR2 LQKENI. The CDR3 has 15 residues. The CDR3 sequence is CASSPGLAGGNEQFF. The CDR3 DNA sequence: TGTGCCAGCTCCCCTGGACTAGCGGGAGGTAATGAGCAGTTCTTC.

The chain uses TRBV7-6 and TRBJ2-3; the match to TRBD1 covers 12 bases. Germline V lookup: CDR1 SGHVS, CDR2 FNYEAQ. This CDR3 contains 16 residues. V dropped 2 bases and J dropped 3; count of bases not matched to a gene: 3. The CDR3 nucleotides read TGTGCCAGCAGCTTAAGGGGACAGGGGGCGACAGATACGCAGTATTTT. Translated: CASSLRGQGATDTQYF. Full variable domain (outside the CDR3, taken from reference TRBV7-6 and TRBJ2-3): GAGVSQSPRYKVTKRGQDVALRCDPISGHVSLYWYRQALGQGPEFLTYFNYEAQQDKSGLPNDRFSAERPEGSISTLTIQRTEQRDSAMYRCASSLRGQGATDTQYFGPGTRLTVL.

This clone has a handful of counts. This chain joins TRBV13 and TRBJ2-2, with D hard to call. CDR1 PRHDT and CDR2 FYEKMQ come from the germline V gene (reference sequence). V lost 2 bases to trimming and J lost 6 bases, with 7 bases between them. CDR3 length: 13 residues. CDR3 in DNA: TGTGCCAGCAGCTTAAGGAGTTCCGGGGAGCTGTTTTTT. As protein: CASSLRSSGELFF.

In nucleotides, the CDR3 is TGTGCCAGCAGACCTACGGAGACAGGGCCGAGGGAAGAGACCCAGTACTTC. This encodes CASRPTETGPREETQYF. The chain is built from TRBV27 and TRBJ2-5; TRBD1 agrees at 7 bases. Looked up from germline, CDR1 is MNHEY and CDR2 is SMNVEV (reference sequence). Trimming removed 6 bases from V and 3 bases from J; junction bases left unmatched: 16. The CDR3 is 17 amino acids.

This clone is medium-sized (0.01 to 0.1%) within its sample. The chain combines TRBV6-1 with TRBJ1-5; 8 bases are a match to TRBD1. Losses at the gene ends were 7 bases for V and 4 bases for J; bases not matched to a gene: 9. The CDR3 extends over 15 amino acids. Germline values: CDR1 MNHNS, CDR2 SASEGT. CDR3 DNA sequence: TGTGCCAGCAAGGCCCAGGGGGCTAGTAATCAGCCCCAGCATTTT. Translated: CASKAQGASNQPQHF.

CDR3 in DNA: TGTGCCAGCAGCCTCCTGGGTACCAACCCCTACGAGCAGTACTTC. Its translation: CASSLLGTNPYEQYF. The chain couples TRBV27 to TRBJ2-7, with unresolved D. Germline CDR1 reads MNHEY; CDR2 reads SMNVEV (reference sequence). The CDR3 is 15 amino acids. V was cut by 6 bases and J by 2 bases, with 17 bases left in between.

The J gene is TRBJ2-1, the V gene TRBV28; D tentatively fits TRBD1 or TRBD2 (5 bases each). The germline gives CDR1 MDHEN, CDR2 SYDVKM. The CDR3 sequence is 15 residues long. V gave up 6 bases and J gave up 4 bases, with 16 bases separating them. CDR3 residues: CASRLGAQIYNEQFF. Here the CDR3 DNA reads TGTGCCAGCAGGCTCGGGGCACAGATATACAATGAGCAGTTCTTC.

The rearrangement uses TRBV7-2 and TRBJ2-7, with unresolved D. V lost 5 bases and J lost 10, with 15 bases in between. This CDR3 contains 12 residues. The germline V gene encodes CDR1 SGHTA and CDR2 FQGNSA. The CDR3 region is CASSPDTGRQYF. CDR3 nucleotides: TGTGCCAGCAGCCCTGACACCGGACGACAGTACTTC.

This sequence joins TRBV9 and TRBJ1-2; D gene unclear. Trimming pared 3 bases from V and 4 bases from J, leaving 22 bases between. Germline V gives CDR1 SGDLS, CDR2 YYNGEE. The CDR3 is 17 residues long. CDR3 bases: TGTGCCAGCAGCGCCAGCTCGACGTTACCCAGTCCCTATGGCTACACCTTC. It specifies CASSASSTLPSPYGYTF.

The CDR3 loop reads CASRGQLNTEAFF. The CDR3 nucleotides read TGTGCCAGCAGGGGACAGTTGAACACTGAAGCTTTCTTT. The chain uses TRBV6-1 and TRBJ1-1; 7 bases are a match to TRBD1. This CDR3 has 13 amino acids. Germline V gene data show CDR1 as MNHNS and CDR2 as SASEGT. V shed 6 bases, J shed 0 bases, and the junction held 1 base outside the gene matches.

This chain connects TRBV28 to TRBJ2-5, with D tentatively TRBD2 (5 bases). Germline CDR1 MDHEN, CDR2 SYDVKM. The ends were cut back, 4 bases at V and 7 bases at J, with 16 bases in the middle. This CDR3 has 14 amino acids. The CDR3 DNA is TGTGCCAGCAGTTCCTCCGGGATCTTTGGGACCCAGTACTTC. Its protein is CASSSSGIFGTQYF.